This T cell receptor beta chain was sequenced for a study of low-dose radiotherapy and immunotherapy resistance in tumors. Study overall: Patients took aspirin 300 mg by mouth once daily. This continued for four cycles, starting on cycle 1 day 1.

V lost 4 bases, J lost 3 bases, and 1 base stayed unmatched. Looked up from germline, CDR1 is LGHNA and CDR2 is YSLEER. The CDR3 spans 13 residues. TRAV and TRBV primers primed cDNA for both TCRalpha and TCRbeta. Amplification of TCRs used a constant-region primer and V-primer adapter for about 18 PCR cycles. TCRdb reprocessed the reads via MiXCR and lists one record per CDR3 protein. Of 7,500 to 10,000 distinct CDR3 sequences detected, almost 70% appear once; the ten largest clones hold approximately 7%. This chain connects TRBV4-3 to TRBJ1-1; 8 bases match TRBD1. This clonotype was sampled from a human donor with advanced metastatic prostate, ovarian, gallbladder or colorectal cancer (not recorded which). This table probably holds off-target reads from a library built for another chain. The CDR3 sequence: CASSRQGYTEAFF. In DNA form, the CDR3 reads TGCGCCAGCAGCCGACAGGGGTACACTGAAGCTTTCTTT.